This T cell receptor (beta chain) was captured in a study of T cells in Graves' hyperthyroidism and ophthalmopathy. Amplified TCR beta CDR3 regions came from RNA transcripts. First-round RT-PCR of the TCR CDR3 relied on the HTBI primer set. TCRdb re-called the multiplex PCR reads through MiXCR, storing one row per CDR3 protein. The sample lists around 700,000 distinct CDR3 sequences; roughly 32% were seen once. Many counts were recorded for this clonotype. The hyperthyroidism patients had all been newly diagnosed, and their disease duration was under 2 months. Their ages ranged from 18 to 65 years. The V gene's germline CDR1 is SQVTM and CDR2 ANQGSEA. V was clipped by 2 bases and J by 7 bases, with 14 bases between them. The CDR3 consists of 13 residues.

This chain connects TRBV29-1 to TRBJ1-2; D is possibly TRBD1 (6 bases). The clonotype comes from a woman aged 35 to 49 with Graves' hyperthyroidism. Sequenced sample: blood. CDR3 nucleotides: TGCAGCGTTGAACGCGACAGGTATGCTGGCTACACCTTC. Its protein is CSVERDRYAGYTF.